What follows describes a single T cell receptor beta chain. The target antigen is unknown. The sample originates from a study of PD-1 blockade in classical Hodgkin lymphoma. Findings of the study overall: Newly diagnosed patients reportedly trailed healthy donors in baseline TCR diversity. The drivers behind the repertoire differences, possibly disease activity or prior therapy, remain undefined.

CDR1 is MNHNS, CDR2 SASEGT, per germline. Trimming removed 0 bases from V and 4 bases from J, with 25 bases in between. This CDR3 spans 19 amino acids. Only in-frame clones appear in the TCRdb table, and some are missing; sequencing was by immunoSEQ multiplex PCR. The sample includes 9,000 to 10,000 clones, over 75% of them seen just once. This sample's time point: newly diagnosed, previously untreated cHL patient sample. The investigators isolated CD8+ T cells from thawed PBMCs using magnetic negative selection. Peripheral samples used as comparators were newly diagnosed, untreated classical Hodgkin lymphoma PBMCs.

The specimen was CD8+ T cells from blood. This clonotype originated in a human donor with classical Hodgkin lymphoma. The J gene is TRBJ2-7, the V gene TRBV6-1, with D possibly called TRBD1 or TRBD2 (7 bases each). This CDR3 is CASSEAGGGWGAGIYEQYF. As DNA, the CDR3 is TGTGCCAGCAGTGAAGCGGGAGGGGGCTGGGGAGCGGGGATTTACGAGCAGTACTTC.